Detailed here is one T cell receptor beta chain. These data are taken from a study of T cell changes during pregnancy in multiple sclerosis. Assay: immunoSEQ multiplex PCR; the TCRdb copy retains only in-frame clones and omits some. The table includes tens of thousands of clones, just over 90% detected once. The CDR3 is 13 residues long. Trimming removed 0 bases at V and 8 bases at J, with 13 bases between. CDR1 is GTSNPN and CDR2 is SVGIG in the germline V gene (reference sequence). Material: peripheral blood, obtained before pregnancy. The chain couples TRBV30 to TRBJ1-1; D is possibly TRBD1 (5 bases). The sequence came from a female donor with multiple sclerosis, enrolled in a pregnancy study. CDR3 DNA sequence: TGTGCCTGGAGTGTTGTAAGGGGTGTGGAAGCTTTCTTT. It translates to CAWSVVRGVEAFF.